This TCR beta chain was documented in a study of blood T cell repertoires in COVID-19. Background on the study: Whether acute or convalescent, the COVID-19 samples came from the United States, Italy and Spain. T cells, B-cell-depleted T cells, or PBMCs provided the cDNA or gDNA that served as material.

From germline, CDR1 is LGHNA and CDR2 YNFKEQ. The CDR3 is 14 amino acids. J lost 7 bases, V lost 3 bases, and 8 bases had no gene match. As originally analysed: Reference gene primer amplification gave estimated nucleated cell counts. This table comes from immunoSEQ multiplex PCR, and its TCRdb copy is limited to in-frame clones, with some not included. D and trimming come from the DNA, and the V and J calls and clone size come from that table. Here the sample spans hundreds of thousands of clones, about nine tenths being singletons. The clonotype originates from a woman aged 30 to 39 with active or convalescent COVID-19. Sequenced material: peripheral blood. The genes are TRBV4-2 and TRBJ1-2; 7 bases fit TRBD1. This CDR3 is CASSQSDRESGYTF. The CDR3 DNA reads TGTGCCAGCAGCCAGTCTGACAGGGAGAGTGGCTACACCTTC.